Presented here are 20 T cell receptor beta chains from one specimen sequenced in a study of blood T cell repertoires in COVID-19. Repertoires were generated with immunoSEQ multiplex PCR, while TCRdb's copy carries only in-frame clones and drops some. The repertoire consists of about 150,000 clones, with 87% occurring once and the leading ten covering roughly 4%. The sample was PBMCs or T cells enriched from blood (not recorded which). These receptors originate from a woman aged 40 to 50 who had been exposed to COVID-19.

This clone was picked up a small number of times. The chain has TRBV5-6 and TRBJ1-1, with unresolved D. V lost 2 bases and J 5 bases, leaving 10 bases between the germline ends. Germline CDR1 reads SGHDT; CDR2 reads YYEEEE. The CDR3 runs to 13 residues. The CDR3 bases are TGTGCCAGCAGCTTAGATCGGCGGACTGAAGCTTTCTTT. Translating gives CASSLDRRTEAFF.

V and J are TRBV7-6 and TRBJ1-2, with D hard to call. Germline V gives CDR1 SGHVS, CDR2 FNYEAQ. Trimming removed 5 bases from V and 2 bases from J, with 9 bases in between. The CDR3 runs to 13 residues. The DNA for the CDR3 is TGTGCCAGCAGCCCCGTGAGGAACTATGGCTACACCTTC. This encodes CASSPVRNYGYTF.

This rearrangement joins TRBV5-1 to TRBJ2-1, with 11 bases lining up with TRBD2. The CDR3 spans 15 residues. The germline CDR1 and CDR2 sequences are SGHRS and YFSETQ. The J segment lost 2 bases and the V segment lost 4 bases, leaving 2 bases of the junction unmatched. The CDR3 reads CASSGGLAAYNEQFF. The CDR3 DNA reads as TGCGCCAGCAGCGGGGGACTAGCGGCCTACAATGAGCAGTTCTTC.

In its sample, this clone was seen once. The chain uses TRBV11-2 and TRBJ1-1; unclear D gene. Germline CDR1 and CDR2: SGHAT and FQNNGV. The CDR3 covers 13 residues. Trimming stripped 5 bases from V and 2 bases from J, with 9 bases between. The CDR3 here is CASSPLTNTEAFF. CDR3 bases: TGTGCCAGCAGCCCCTTGACTAACACTGAAGCTTTCTTT.

The chain links TRBV18 to TRBJ1-1; no clear D. Trimming removed 0 bases at V and 1 base at J, with 9 bases between. Germline V lookup: CDR1 KGHSH, CDR2 LQKENI. The CDR3 sequence is 15 residues long. CDR3 sequence (DNA): TGTGCCAGCTCACCACCGGCGGGTTCGAACACTGAAGCTTTCTTT. As protein: CASSPPAGSNTEAFF.

This chain links TRBV7-2 with TRBJ2-7; the D is unclear. The germline gives CDR1 SGHTA, CDR2 FQGNSA. Trimming left V 2 bases short and J 9 bases short, with 11 bases between. There are 12 residues in the CDR3. This CDR3 is CASSLNHERQYF. The CDR3 nucleotides read TGTGCCAGCAGCTTAAATCATGAGAGGCAGTACTTC.

This clone came up once. This chain connects TRBV19 to TRBJ1-1, with D maybe TRBD1 (6 bases). The V end lost 7 bases, the J end lost 4 bases, and 10 bases lay between the germline ends. The CDR3 covers 12 residues. Germline CDR1 is LNHDA and CDR2 is SQIVND (reference sequence). In nucleotides, the CDR3 is TGTGCCAGTACGAGGGGGAGCACTGAAGCTTTCTTT. Translation gives CASTRGSTEAFF.

The count of this clone is one. The chain carries TRBV28 and TRBJ2-7; the match to TRBD2 covers 9 bases. The length of the CDR3 is 15 residues. Trimming cost V 1 base and J 7 bases; bases outside gene matches: 8. CDR1 is MDHEN and CDR2 is SYDVKM in the germline V gene. The CDR3 is CASSLLREGRGEQYF. In DNA, the CDR3 is TGTGCCAGCAGTTTATTGCGGGAGGGCCGGGGGGAGCAGTACTTC.

The rearrangement links TRBV2 to TRBJ2-1; 13 bases agree with TRBD2. The V gene end was trimmed by 6 bases and the J gene end by 0 bases; junction bases not matched to a gene: 8. The CDR3 has 18 amino acids. CDR1 and CDR2 from the germline V gene are SNHLY and FYNNEI. The CDR3 nucleotides are TGTGCCAGCAGAGAGACTAGCGGGAGGCTCAGCTCCTACAATGAGCAGTTCTTC. Translation: CASRETSGRLSSYNEQFF.

The gene calls are TRBV6-2 or TRBV6-3 and TRBJ2-5; tentatively, D is TRBD2 (6 bases). The J call is uncertain, as TRBJ2-7 better fits the DNA end. The CDR3 has 15 residues. Germline V gives CDR1 MNHEY, CDR2 SVGEGT. In DNA form, the CDR3 reads TGTGCCAGCAGTTACTCACGGGACTTTACGTACGAGCAGTACTTC. Translating it yields CASSYSRDFTYEQYF.

The gene calls are TRBV11-3 and TRBJ2-7, with a possible D match to TRBD2 (6 bases). Looked up from germline, CDR1 is SGHNT and CDR2 is YENEEA. Deletions cut 2 bases from V and 2 bases from J, with 10 bases between. The CDR3 is 14 residues long. In DNA, the CDR3 is TGTGCCAGCAGCTTATCGGGAGCTCCCTACGAGCAGTACTTC. Protein product: CASSLSGAPYEQYF.

This chain uses TRBV21-1 with TRBJ2-1; the table's D call, TRBD1, has no DNA check behind it. TRBV21-1 is deemed a pseudogene. CDR3 size: 16 residues. The CDR3 DNA reads TGTGCCAGCAGCAAATCTGAGGGACAGGGTTACAATGAGCAGTTCTTC. Residues: CASSKSEGQGYNEQFF.

The chain employs TRBV6-5 and TRBJ2-3; 8 bases align to TRBD1. The CDR3 has 14 residues. Germline lookup yields CDR1 MNHEY and CDR2 SVGAGI. Trimming cost V 4 bases and J 3 bases; bases outside gene matches: 3. In nucleotides, the CDR3 is TGTGCCAGCAGTTCAGGGGGCAGGACAGATACGCAGTATTTT. It encodes CASSSGGRTDTQYF.

The rearrangement uses TRBV5-1 and TRBJ1-6; no reliable D call. Trimming left V 0 bases short and J 2 bases short, with 15 bases between. There are 18 residues in the CDR3. From germline, CDR1 is SGHRS and CDR2 YFSETQ. CDR3 nucleotides: TGCGCCAGCAGCTTGGATATTAGCGGTCTAACCTATAATTCACCCCTCCACTTT. This sequence encodes CASSLDISGLTYNSPLHF.

The J gene is TRBJ1-1, the V gene TRBV11-2; TRBD1 matches at 9 bases. This CDR3 has 15 amino acids. The V segment lost 0 bases and the J segment 5 bases; nucleotides outside the gene matches: 4. Germline loops: CDR1 SGHAT, CDR2 FQNNGV. The CDR3 nucleotides read TGTGCCAGCAGCTTAGACGGGACAGGGAGAACTGAAGCTTTCTTT. The encoded protein is CASSLDGTGRTEAFF.

The chain recombines TRBV28 with TRBJ1-6; no clear D gene. This CDR3 is built from 15 residues. Between the trimmed V and J ends, which lost 4 bases and 7 bases, there was a span of 14 bases. In germline, CDR1 is MDHEN, CDR2 SYDVKM. The CDR3 reads CASSWVGSQNSPLHF. The CDR3 nucleotides read TGTGCCAGCAGTTGGGTGGGCAGCCAGAATTCACCCCTCCACTTT.

The chain has TRBV6-5 and TRBJ2-2, with 7 bases lining up with TRBD1. CDR1 and CDR2 (germline): MNHEY, SVGAGI. The CDR3 contains 15 residues. With 3 bases clipped from V and 0 bases from J, the junction kept 1 base outside the gene matches. The CDR3: CASSYGQANTGELFF. CDR3 sequence (DNA): TGTGCCAGCAGTTATGGACAGGCGAACACCGGGGAGCTGTTTTTT.

V usage is TRBV7-9 and J usage is TRBJ1-6; no firm D call. CDR1 SEHNR and CDR2 FQNEAQ come from the germline V gene (reference sequence). There are 17 residues in the CDR3. Trimming took 4 bases from V and 0 from J, leaving 13 bases between them. CDR3 region: CASSSTHMSSYNSPLHF. Written as DNA, the CDR3 is TGTGCCAGCAGCTCGACACACATGAGCTCCTATAATTCACCCCTCCACTTT.

In the case of this clone: The junction differs from germline at one of its ends, possibly a read error. V and J are TRBV6-1 and TRBJ1-4; 8 positions match TRBD1. Germline CDR1 is MNHNS and CDR2 is SASEGT. This CDR3 region has 11 residues. This CDR3 is CASSDPGQGKF. CDR3 bases: TGTGCCAGCAGTGATCCCGGACAGGGCAAATTT.

V gene TRBV7-9 combines with J gene TRBJ1-1; TRBD1 agrees at 8 bases. Trimming took 4 bases from V and 4 from J; bases not matched to a gene: 2. This CDR3 has 13 amino acids. Per germline, CDR1 SEHNR and CDR2 FQNEAQ (reference sequence). The DNA for the CDR3 is TGTGCCAGCAGCTCACAGGGGGGCACTGAAGCTTTCTTT. Its protein product is CASSSQGGTEAFF. Full variable domain (rest looked up from reference TRBV7-9 and TRBJ1-1): DTGVSQNPRHKITKRGQNVTFRCDPISEHNRLYWYRQTLGQGPEFLTYFQNEAQLEKSRLLSDRFSAERPKGSFSTLEIQRTEQGDSAMYLCASSSQGGTEAFFGQGTRLTVV.